These T cell receptor beta chains were read from a single sample in a study of blood T cells in healthy people across ages. TCRdb re-analysed the 5' RACE reads in MiXCR, keeping a single row per CDR3 protein. The data show 700,000 or so distinct CDR3 sequences, 22% seen once. The material sequenced was blood. These receptors were taken from a man in his 70s in good health. The CDR3 runs from the conserved cysteine through the conserved F or W. A D gene is named only where the DNA matches it firmly. Not every row has a clone size; where given, it reads once, few, many or a size class.

d_call	clone_size	v_call	j_call	cdr3_length	cdr3_aa	cdr3_nt
NA	few	TRBV6-6	TRBJ2-5	14	CASSYAGAEETQYF	TGTGCCAGCAGTTACGCGGGGGCGGAGGAGACCCAGTACTTC
NA	NA	TRBV2	TRBJ2-4	13	CASSWAGENIQYF	TGTGCCAGCAGCTGGGCAGGGGAAAACATTCAGTACTTC
TRBD1	NA	TRBV29-1	TRBJ1-2	13	CSAGTGVGYGYTF	TGCAGCGCTGGGACAGGGGTAGGATATGGCTACACCTTC
TRBD2	many	TRBV11-3	TRBJ2-3	15	CASSPTSGSTDTQYF	TGTGCCAGCAGCCCGACTAGCGGGAGCACAGATACGCAGTATTTT
TRBD2	NA	TRBV7-2	TRBJ2-3	16	CASSLVGPGGTDTQYF	TGTGCCAGCAGCTTAGTCGGGCCGGGAGGAACAGATACGCAGTATTTT
NA	NA	TRBV20-1	TRBJ2-1	12	CSATNFGNEQFF	TGCAGTGCTACCAACTTTGGCAATGAGCAGTTCTTC
NA	NA	TRBV21-1	TRBJ2-2	17	CASSTWGTGRNAGELFF	TGTGCCAGCAGCACCTGGGGGACAGGGAGGAACGCCGGGGAGCTGTTTTTT
NA	NA	TRBV20-1	TRBJ1-4	15	CSASRQIATNEKLFF	TGCAGTGCTAGCCGACAGATTGCAACTAATGAAAAACTGTTTTTT
NA	many	TRBV19	TRBJ2-1	18	CASSRDTGYRFEHNEQFF	TGTGCCAGTAGCCGCGATACAGGTTATCGGTTCGAGCACAATGAGCAGTTCTTC
NA	NA	TRBV25-1	TRBJ2-7	14	CASSGGLYPHEQYF	TGTGCCAGCAGCGGGGGCCTCTATCCCCACGAGCAGTACTTC
NA	NA	TRBV5-6	TRBJ1-5	16	CASSLAAGSSNQPQHF	TGTGCCAGCAGCTTAGCGGCAGGTTCGAGCAATCAGCCCCAGCATTTT
TRBD1	few	TRBV7-9	TRBJ2-3	19	CASSTYTGQASISTDTQYF	TGTGCCAGCAGCACATATACGGGACAGGCGTCGATTAGCACAGATACGCAGTATTTT
NA	NA	TRBV12-3/TRBV12-4	TRBJ2-1	13	CASSFGARNEQFF	TGTGCCAGCAGTTTTGGGGCAAGGAATGAGCAGTTCTTC
TRBD1	NA	TRBV29-1	TRBJ2-7	12	CSVQDRRFKQYF	TGCAGCGTTCAGGACAGGAGGTTCAAGCAGTACTTC
NA	NA	TRBV12-3/TRBV12-4	TRBJ2-3	14	CASSLSGKPDTQYF	TGTGCCAGCAGTTTATCGGGCAAACCGGATACGCAGTATTTT
NA	NA	TRBV6-2/TRBV6-3	TRBJ1-2	14	CASSYLDGNYGYTF	TGTGCCAGCAGTTACCTGGACGGCAACTATGGCTACACCTTC
TRBD1	few	TRBV10-3	TRBJ2-7	14	CAMAPGQGANEQYF	TGTGCCATGGCACCGGGACAGGGGGCGAACGAGCAGTACTTC
NA	NA	TRBV5-1	TRBJ2-3	13	CASSFPSADTQYF	TGCGCCAGCAGCTTCCCCTCGGCAGATACGCAGTATTTT
TRBD2	NA	TRBV20-1	TRBJ2-3	18	CSATVGTAGLAELDTQYF	TGCAGTGCTACTGTCGGGACAGCGGGACTAGCCGAACTAGATACGCAGTATTTT
TRBD2	many	TRBV11-2	TRBJ2-1	16	CASSFKRSGGDNEQFF	TGTGCCAGCAGCTTCAAACGTAGCGGGGGGGACAATGAGCAGTTCTTC
NA	few	TRBV6-4	TRBJ2-1	15	CASSEVGNSYNEQFF	TGTGCCAGCAGTGAAGTGGGGAACTCCTACAATGAGCAGTTCTTC
NA	NA	TRBV19	TRBJ1-2	14	CASSSQEAGYGYTF	TGTGCCAGTAGTAGCCAGGAGGCCGGCTATGGCTACACCTTC
NA	few	TRBV27	TRBJ1-1	13	CASSSPFGTEAFF	TGTGCCAGCAGTTCCCCTTTTGGGACTGAAGCTTTCTTT
NA	many	TRBV20-1	TRBJ2-3	13	CSGIRGSADTQYF	TGCAGTGGAATTCGGGGCTCAGCAGATACGCAGTATTTT
TRBD2	many	TRBV2	TRBJ2-4	16	CASTRRGLLAKNIQYF	TGTGCCAGCACCCGACGGGGACTACTAGCCAAAAACATTCAGTACTTC
NA	few	TRBV2	TRBJ1-1	15	CASTEAVGGVTEAFF	TGTGCCAGCACCGAAGCCGTAGGAGGTGTCACTGAAGCTTTCTTT
TRBD2	NA	TRBV20-1	TRBJ2-3	17	CSARDRLVGGGTDTQYF	TGCAGTGCTAGAGATAGACTAGTGGGAGGGGGCACAGATACGCAGTATTTT
TRBD1	NA	TRBV7-9	TRBJ2-5	13	CASSNGQGETQYF	TGTGCCAGCAGCAACGGACAGGGAGAGACCCAGTACTTC
NA	NA	TRBV9	TRBJ1-4	13	CASSVNGGEKLFF	TGTGCCAGCAGCGTAAATGGGGGTGAAAAACTGTTTTTT
TRBD1	once	TRBV6-2/TRBV6-3	TRBJ1-5	14	CASSYTGGYQPQHF	TGTGCCAGCAGTTACACAGGGGGCTATCAGCCCCAGCATTTT
NA	NA	TRBV7-9	TRBJ1-1	13	CASSLVAEQAAFF	TGTGCCAGCAGCTTAGTCGCCGAACAGGCAGCTTTCTTT
NA	many	TRBV28	TRBJ2-6	15	CASSLRASGANVLTF	TGTGCCAGCAGTTTACGGGCATCTGGGGCCAACGTCCTGACTTTC
TRBD2	NA	TRBV12-3/TRBV12-4	TRBJ2-5	17	CASSPRTSGARGETQYF	TGTGCCAGCAGTCCCCGGACTAGCGGGGCCCGTGGGGAGACCCAGTACTTC
TRBD1	NA	TRBV12-3/TRBV12-4	TRBJ1-5	15	CVSSLTGGRNQPQHF	TGTGTCAGCAGTCTGACAGGGGGAAGGAATCAGCCCCAGCATTTT
NA	NA	TRBV10-3	TRBJ2-1	12	CAIAGTANEQFF	TGTGCCATCGCCGGCACGGCCAATGAGCAGTTCTTC
NA	NA	TRBV12-3/TRBV12-4	TRBJ2-5	14	CASSLRDHPETQYF	TGTGCCAGCAGTTTGAGGGACCATCCTGAGACCCAGTACTTC
NA	many	TRBV29-1	TRBJ1-2	13	CSVFSAVNYGYTF	TGCAGCGTGTTCTCAGCAGTAAACTATGGCTACACCTTC
NA	NA	TRBV5-1	TRBJ2-2	15	CASSLKQWYTGELFF	TGCGCCAGCAGCTTGAAACAGTGGTACACCGGGGAGCTGTTTTTT
NA	NA	TRBV7-9	TRBJ2-1	14	CASSLEVGPAAEFF	TGTGCCAGCAGCTTAGAAGTGGGACCCGCAGCGGAGTTCTTC
TRBD1	NA	TRBV7-9	TRBJ2-7	16	CASTSPTGGTSYEQYF	TGTGCCAGCACCTCACCGACAGGGGGGACTTCCTACGAGCAGTACTTC
NA	few	TRBV3-1	TRBJ2-5	14	CASSYRLPRGTQYF	TGTGCCAGCAGCTACCGACTACCCCGGGGGACCCAGTACTTC
TRBD1	NA	TRBV7-9	TRBJ2-3	15	CASSRGQGAVDTQYF	TGTGCCAGCAGCCGCGGACAGGGGGCCGTGGATACGCAGTATTTT
NA	few	TRBV19	TRBJ1-4	17	CASSPSGRAATNEKLFF	TGTGCCAGTAGTCCCTCCGGGAGAGCTGCAACTAATGAAAAACTGTTTTTT
NA	NA	TRBV2	TRBJ2-1	15	CASSAVTRGQVEQFF	TGTGCCAGCAGTGCGGTGACTAGGGGTCAGGTAGAGCAGTTCTTC
NA	NA	TRBV7-2	TRBJ1-2	15	CASSPSGGSRDGYTF	TGTGCCAGCAGCCCGAGCGGTGGTTCCCGAGATGGCTACACCTTC
TRBD2	few	TRBV4-3	TRBJ2-2	20	CASSQVAPSLAGARTGELFF	TGCGCCAGCAGCCAAGTGGCACCCAGCCTAGCGGGAGCCCGTACCGGGGAGCTGTTTTTT
TRBD2	few	TRBV20-1	TRBJ2-1	14	CSAALAGGYNEQFF	TGCAGTGCCGCTCTAGCGGGGGGTTACAATGAGCAGTTCTTC
NA	many	TRBV9	TRBJ2-1	13	CASNPLGFREQFF	TGTGCCAGCAACCCCCTAGGGTTTCGGGAGCAGTTCTTC
NA	few	TRBV6-1	TRBJ1-2	16	CASSEIAGGGFYGYTF	TGTGCCAGCAGTGAGATCGCCGGGGGCGGGTTCTATGGCTACACCTTC
TRBD2	NA	TRBV9	TRBJ2-2	14	CASSVAGRAGELFF	TGTGCCAGCAGCGTAGCGGGGAGGGCCGGGGAGCTGTTTTTT
NA	NA	TRBV7-2	TRBJ2-3	12	CASRVGADTQYF	TGTGCCAGCAGAGTGGGTGCAGATACGCAGTATTTT
NA	NA	TRBV20-1	TRBJ1-2	17	CSARDSRAAQNNYGYTF	TGCAGTGCTAGAGATTCGAGGGCAGCCCAGAATAACTATGGCTACACCTTC
NA	many	TRBV24-1	TRBJ2-4	12	CATKDSKNIQYF	TGTGCCACCAAGGACAGCAAAAACATTCAGTACTTC
NA	NA	TRBV14	TRBJ2-3	15	CASSPRTKTTDTQYF	TGTGCCAGCAGCCCCCGGACTAAGACGACAGATACGCAGTATTTT
NA	NA	TRBV10-3	TRBJ1-3	16	CAAGAGTHNPGNTIYF	TGTGCCGCCGGGGCCGGGACACATAATCCTGGAAACACCATATATTTT
NA	NA	TRBV6-1	TRBJ1-1	12	CASSKRQTEAFF	TGTGCCAGCAGTAAGCGACAGACTGAAGCTTTCTTT
NA	few	TRBV7-3	TRBJ1-1	14	CASSLGGDDTEAFF	TGTGCCAGCAGCTTAGGTGGAGATGACACTGAAGCTTTCTTT
NA	once	TRBV12-3/TRBV12-4	TRBJ2-5	16	CASSTTGRPTGETQYF	TGTGCCAGCAGCACTACAGGGAGGCCAACAGGAGAGACCCAGTACTTC